Listed below are T cell receptor beta chains from one sample, sequenced in a study of Ad26.COV2.S vaccination and SARS-CoV-2 variants. Clones were read by immunoSEQ multiplex PCR, and TCRdb kept only the in-frame ones, dropping some. The top ten hold around 3% of the sample, which has 250,000 to 300,000 clones, roughly 86% seen once. Sequences were derived from peripheral blood, sampled in a trial of Ad26.COV2.S vaccine versus placebo. The receptors were sampled from a person between 18 and 59 years old who received the Ad26.COV2.S COVID-19 vaccine or a placebo. The CDR3 runs from the conserved cysteine through the conserved F or W. The order of the fields is clone size, J gene, V gene, CDR3 protein. Rows give clone size only sometimes, using once, few, many, or a class for an expanded clone.

clone_size: NA
j_call: TRBJ2-5
v_call: TRBV12-3/TRBV12-4
cdr3_aa: CASSGTGETQYF

clone_size: few
j_call: TRBJ1-2
v_call: TRBV6-5
cdr3_aa: CASSRLRRDSYGYTF

clone_size: NA
j_call: TRBJ2-3
v_call: TRBV15
cdr3_aa: CATSIAGLTDTQYF

clone_size: NA
j_call: TRBJ2-1
v_call: TRBV9
cdr3_aa: CASSVVGTSYEQFF

clone_size: NA
j_call: TRBJ1-2
v_call: TRBV7-2
cdr3_aa: CASSSLADYYGYTF

clone_size: NA
j_call: TRBJ1-1
v_call: TRBV28
cdr3_aa: CASRWGEVSAEAFF

clone_size: NA
j_call: TRBJ1-1
v_call: TRBV19
cdr3_aa: CASRGIGDTEAFF

clone_size: NA
j_call: TRBJ1-1
v_call: TRBV7-9
cdr3_aa: CASSLAGTGQLGTEAFF

clone_size: NA
j_call: TRBJ1-1
v_call: TRBV5-6
cdr3_aa: CASSLEVGGAEAFF

clone_size: NA
j_call: TRBJ1-2
v_call: TRBV6-2/TRBV6-3
cdr3_aa: CASSLGFYGYTF

clone_size: NA
j_call: TRBJ2-2
v_call: TRBV5-1
cdr3_aa: CASSPEGNTGELFF

clone_size: NA
j_call: TRBJ1-1
v_call: TRBV29-1
cdr3_aa: CSVEDVTEAFF

clone_size: NA
j_call: TRBJ2-3
v_call: TRBV3-1/TRBV3-2
cdr3_aa: CASSHPLLGTDTQYF

clone_size: NA
j_call: TRBJ2-7
v_call: TRBV7-9
cdr3_aa: CASSYGTETYEQYF

clone_size: NA
j_call: TRBJ1-5
v_call: TRBV5-1
cdr3_aa: CASSPSGVPNQPQHF

clone_size: NA
j_call: TRBJ1-1
v_call: TRBV5-6
cdr3_aa: CASSLGFSEAFF

clone_size: NA
j_call: TRBJ1-6
v_call: TRBV5-6
cdr3_aa: CASSFGTLNSPLHF

clone_size: NA
j_call: TRBJ2-3
v_call: TRBV7-2
cdr3_aa: CASSLGRYTDTQYF

clone_size: NA
j_call: TRBJ1-3
v_call: TRBV2
cdr3_aa: CASSGQITGNTIYF

clone_size: once
j_call: TRBJ1-3
v_call: TRBV27
cdr3_aa: CASSLSGGSGNTIYF

clone_size: NA
j_call: TRBJ2-1
v_call: TRBV10-1
cdr3_aa: CASSATTGTSISNEQFF

clone_size: NA
j_call: TRBJ2-2
v_call: TRBV19
cdr3_aa: CASSRRPTGELFF

clone_size: NA
j_call: TRBJ2-3
v_call: TRBV3-1/TRBV3-2
cdr3_aa: CASSQGSASGGIDTQYF

clone_size: few
j_call: TRBJ2-7
v_call: TRBV6-6
cdr3_aa: CASSSSATYEQYF

clone_size: NA
j_call: TRBJ1-2
v_call: TRBV4-1
cdr3_aa: CASSQDLVPGHRFYGYTF

clone_size: NA
j_call: TRBJ1-2
v_call: TRBV19
cdr3_aa: CASSTPADRVEGYTF

clone_size: few
j_call: TRBJ1-5
v_call: TRBV6-1
cdr3_aa: CASSEVGQPQHF

clone_size: NA
j_call: TRBJ1-5
v_call: TRBV6-5
cdr3_aa: CASSFDSSNQPQHF

clone_size: NA
j_call: TRBJ1-2
v_call: TRBV27
cdr3_aa: CASSLSGQLYGYTF

clone_size: NA
j_call: TRBJ2-5
v_call: TRBV30
cdr3_aa: CAWSTSGGIGETQYF

clone_size: NA
j_call: TRBJ1-2
v_call: TRBV25-1
cdr3_aa: CASSEFKGAEYGYTF

clone_size: NA
j_call: TRBJ1-5
v_call: TRBV2
cdr3_aa: CASSGARNSNQPQHF

clone_size: NA
j_call: TRBJ1-3
v_call: TRBV3-1/TRBV3-2
cdr3_aa: CASSSRGNTIYF

clone_size: NA
j_call: TRBJ1-4
v_call: TRBV20-1
cdr3_aa: CSASSGNEKLFF

clone_size: NA
j_call: TRBJ1-3
v_call: TRBV3-1/TRBV3-2
cdr3_aa: CASSQGPTASGNTIYF

clone_size: NA
j_call: TRBJ1-1
v_call: TRBV4-1
cdr3_aa: CASSQVDRMNTEAFF

clone_size: NA
j_call: TRBJ1-3
v_call: TRBV9
cdr3_aa: CASSVGIFQGLTGNTIYF

clone_size: NA
j_call: TRBJ2-2
v_call: TRBV27
cdr3_aa: CASSWDSDNPGELFF

clone_size: NA
j_call: TRBJ2-4
v_call: TRBV18
cdr3_aa: CASSPPFGSADRGIQYF

clone_size: few
j_call: TRBJ1-3
v_call: TRBV5-4
cdr3_aa: CASSPGRTFSGNTIYF

clone_size: NA
j_call: TRBJ2-1
v_call: TRBV5-1
cdr3_aa: CASSSGKQGGEQFF